This is a list of T cell receptor beta chains from one sample in a study of T cells in Graves' hyperthyroidism and ophthalmopathy. TCRdb re-derived calls from the multiplex PCR reads in MiXCR, one entry per CDR3 protein. The sample includes a few hundred thousand distinct CDR3 sequences, under 25% of them seen just once. Sequencing used blood. Every receptor here comes from a young man with Graves' hyperthyroidism. Both conserved end residues are part of each CDR3. D genes are given only for firm matches. Only part of the rows carry a size: once, few, many, or a class if the clone is expanded.

cdr3_nt: TGTGCCAGTAGTCCCCGACAGGGGGTCCTCAATCAGCCCCAGCATTTT
cdr3_aa: CASSPRQGVLNQPQHF
clone_size: many
v_call: TRBV19
d_call: TRBD1
j_call: TRBJ1-5

cdr3_nt: TGTGCCAGCACCCCCGGCGGGGCTAACTATGGCTACACCTTC
cdr3_aa: CASTPGGANYGYTF
clone_size: many
v_call: TRBV28
d_call: -
j_call: TRBJ1-2

cdr3_nt: TGCAGTGCTAGCGGGTGGGCAGGAAACCTTAACTATGGCTACACCTTC
cdr3_aa: CSASGWAGNLNYGYTF
clone_size: many
v_call: TRBV20-1
d_call: -
j_call: TRBJ1-2

cdr3_nt: TGTGCCAGCAGCCAAGCAGCATCTGGGTCCTACGAGCAGTACTTC
cdr3_aa: CASSQAASGSYEQYF
clone_size: few
v_call: TRBV3-1
d_call: -
j_call: TRBJ2-7

cdr3_nt: TGTGCCAGCAGTTCAGCTGGGGGCCTCAATCAGCCCCAGCATTTT
cdr3_aa: CASSSAGGLNQPQHF
clone_size: many
v_call: TRBV6-5
d_call: -
j_call: TRBJ1-5

cdr3_nt: TGTGCCAGCAGTTTATTTTCGTCCTACGAGCAGTACTTC
cdr3_aa: CASSLFSSYEQYF
clone_size: many
v_call: TRBV12-3/TRBV12-4
d_call: -
j_call: TRBJ2-7

cdr3_nt: TGTGCCAGCAGGCCCCAGGGAACTGGGGCCAACGTCCTGACTTTC
cdr3_aa: CASRPQGTGANVLTF
clone_size: many
v_call: TRBV6-5
d_call: -
j_call: TRBJ2-6

cdr3_nt: TGTGCCAGCAGTGGTTGGACTAGCGGGGGGGCCCAGTACTTC
cdr3_aa: CASSGWTSGGAQYF
clone_size: few
v_call: TRBV6-1
d_call: TRBD2
j_call: TRBJ2-5

cdr3_nt: TGTGCCAGCAGCCCTGTTTGGCAGGGCGGTGAAGCTTTCTTT
cdr3_aa: CASSPVWQGGEAFF
clone_size: many
v_call: TRBV5-5
d_call: -
j_call: TRBJ1-1

cdr3_nt: TGTGCCAGCAGTTCCCTAGCGAAGAACACTGAAGCTTTCTTT
cdr3_aa: CASSSLAKNTEAFF
clone_size: many
v_call: TRBV27
d_call: -
j_call: TRBJ1-1

cdr3_nt: TGTGCCAGTAGTATCGAACAGGTAGCAGGAACTGAAGCTTTCTTT
cdr3_aa: CASSIEQVAGTEAFF
clone_size: many
v_call: TRBV19
d_call: -
j_call: TRBJ1-1

cdr3_nt: TGCGCCAGCAGCCAAGCCTTGACAGTAGCCAAAAACATTCAGTACTTC
cdr3_aa: CASSQALTVAKNIQYF
clone_size: -
v_call: TRBV4-1
d_call: -
j_call: TRBJ2-4